The following is a T cell receptor beta chain sequence with its context. The germline gene is not matched at one end of the junction; a read error may be the cause. The data stem from a study of T cell responses to AZD1222 COVID-19 vaccine. Sequencing was performed with immunoSEQ multiplex PCR; in TCRdb, only in-frame clones are kept and a portion is missing. Of roughly 130,000 clones in the sample, 70% to 90% were seen once. The CDR3 extends over 15 amino acids. CDR1 is SGDLS and CDR2 is YYNGEE in the germline V gene. This chain joins TRBV9 and TRBJ1-4; a possible D gene is TRBD1 (6 bases). Sequenced material: peripheral blood, taken on day 0 of AZD1222 vaccination. The origin of this receptor is an adult in good health. Written as DNA, the CDR3 is TGTGCCAGCAGCGTAGACGGGGGGGCTAACGAAAAACTGTTTTTT. It specifies CASSVDGGANEKLFF.